Listed here are 18 T cell receptor beta chains from one sample, sequenced in a study of identifying expanded T cells in peripheral blood (dated by TCRdb to between 2019 and 2020). Library method: the immunoSEQ multiplex PCR assay. TCRdb provides this immuneACCESS table in a form limited to in-frame rearrangements. Some clones are lacking; in checked studies, under half of them reflect an unresolved V gene, and why the rest are absent is not known. In this sample the table shows roughly 86,000 clones, around 83% of which occur a single time. Around 4.3% of the sample is taken by the ten largest. The specimen was blood. The receptors were sampled from a person between 18 and 75 years old in good health.

This clone was recorded only once. The junction does not match germline at one end; this may be a read error. The V and J genes are TRBV28 and TRBJ2-1; 9 bases are shared with TRBD1. The CDR3 sequence is 12 residues long. Germline CDR1 is MDHEN and CDR2 is SYDVKM. The DNA for the CDR3 is TGCGTCACGGGGACAGGGTATAATGAGCAGTTCTTC. Its protein product is CVTGTGYNEQFF. Full variable domain (outside the CDR3, taken from reference TRBV28 and TRBJ2-1): DVKVTQSSRYLVKRTGEKVFLECVQDMDHENMFWYRQDPGLGLRLIYFSYDVKMKEKGDIPEGYSVSREKKERFSLILESASTNQTSMYLCVTGTGYNEQFFGPGTRLTVL.

V and J are TRBV14 and TRBJ2-5; the D gene is possibly TRBD2 (6 bases). This CDR3 region has 14 residues. Trimming took 1 base from V and 4 from J, leaving 10 bases between them. From germline, CDR1 is SGHDN and CDR2 FVKESK. The CDR3 spells CASSQGLVGETQYF. The CDR3 DNA follows: TGTGCCAGCAGCCAAGGACTAGTGGGAGAGACCCAGTACTTC. Full variable domain (outside the CDR3, taken from reference TRBV14 and TRBJ2-5): EAGVTQFPSHSVIEKGQTVTLRCDPISGHDNLYWYRRVMGKEIKFLLHFVKESKQDESGMPNNRFLAERTGGTYSTLKVQPAELEDSGVYFCASSQGLVGETQYFGPGTRLLVL.

The CDR3 nucleotides read TGTGCCAGCAGCCCTCTGGACAGGGGGCTCTCCGGGGAGCTGTTTTTT. Translating it yields CASSPLDRGLSGELFF. The rearrangement uses TRBV11-2 and TRBJ2-2; TRBD1 agrees at 11 bases. The CDR3 length is 16 residues. Losses at the gene ends were 5 bases for V and 6 bases for J; bases not matched to a gene: 8. Germline CDR1 is SGHAT and CDR2 is FQNNGV.

CDR3 nucleotides: TGCGCCAGGCCCGTGCGGGGGCCGGGCGAGCAGTACTTC. Translating gives CARPVRGPGEQYF. The rearrangement uses TRBV10-1 and TRBJ2-7; tentative D call: TRBD2 (7 bases). The CDR3 totals 13 residues. V lost 9 bases and J 6 bases, leaving 18 bases between the germline ends. In germline, CDR1 is WNHNN, CDR2 SYGVQD (reference sequence).

This clone has a handful of counts. V gene TRBV6-1 combines with J gene TRBJ1-5; a possible D gene is TRBD1 (5 bases). Per the germline V gene, CDR1 is MNHNS and CDR2 is SASEGT. The CDR3 loop spans 13 amino acids. The V end was cut by 4 bases, the J end by 5 bases, with 9 bases between. CDR3: CASSVDTYQPQHF. The CDR3 DNA is TGTGCCAGCAGTGTGGACACCTATCAGCCCCAGCATTTT.

The gene calls are TRBV6-5 and TRBJ1-3, with unresolved D. V lost 0 bases and J lost 2, with 8 bases in between. The CDR3 runs 15 residues. The germline CDR1 and CDR2 sequences are MNHEY and SVGAGI. The CDR3: CASSYSRRAGNTIYF. The CDR3 region has the DNA TGTGCCAGCAGTTACTCGAGGAGGGCTGGAAACACCATATATTTT.

The genes are TRBV11-3 and TRBJ2-3; weak D call: TRBD1 (6 bases). CDR1 and CDR2 (germline): SGHNT, YENEEA. Trimming stripped 0 bases from V and 0 bases from J, with 16 bases between. The CDR3 has 18 residues. The CDR3 nucleotides read TGTGCCAGCAGCTTAGATGAGGTGGGGGCGGCTAGCACAGATACGCAGTATTTT. It encodes CASSLDEVGAASTDTQYF.

J is TRBJ2-5 and V is TRBV2, with 8 bases identical to TRBD1. Germline trimming cut 7 bases from V and 5 bases from J; bases unmatched to any gene: 6. The length of the CDR3 is 13 residues. The germline CDR1 and CDR2 sequences are SNHLY and FYNNEI. The DNA of the CDR3 is TGTGCCAGCACACCGGACAGGGCGGAGACCCAGTACTTC. Translated: CASTPDRAETQYF.

The chain links TRBV7-2 to TRBJ2-7; no clear D gene. This CDR3 spans 11 amino acids. The V and J ends lost 4 bases and 3 bases respectively, with 4 bases between them. Germline assignment: CDR1 SGHTA and CDR2 FQGNSA. This chain's CDR3 is CASSSYYEQYF. CDR3 in DNA: TGTGCCAGCAGCTCTTACTACGAGCAGTACTTC.

This rearrangement joins TRBV27 to TRBJ2-3; D is unclear. Trimming removed 5 bases from V and 6 bases from J, with 15 bases in between. The length of the CDR3 is 14 residues. Germline CDR1 MNHEY, CDR2 SMNVEV (reference sequence). In DNA, the CDR3 is TGTGCCAGCAGTCCTCAAACTGCATGGGATACGCAGTATTTT. Its translation is CASSPQTAWDTQYF.

V gene TRBV5-6 combines with J gene TRBJ2-5, with 8 bases identical to TRBD1. Germline V gene lookup returns CDR1 SGHDT and CDR2 YYEEEE. There are 15 residues in the CDR3. J was trimmed by 3 bases and V by 6 bases; bases with no gene match: 10. The chain's CDR3 is CASIPRQGAEETQYF. CDR3 coding DNA: TGTGCCAGCATCCCTAGGCAGGGGGCTGAAGAGACCCAGTACTTC.

The CDR3 region has the DNA TGTGCCAGCAGCCGAATAACGGGACAGTCCTATGGCTACACCTTC. The encoded protein is CASSRITGQSYGYTF. The genes are TRBV6-6 and TRBJ1-2; 7 nucleotides line up with TRBD1. Germline trimming cut 6 bases from V and 4 bases from J; bases unmatched to any gene: 11. CDR1 is MNHNY, CDR2 SVGAGI, per germline (reference sequence). The CDR3 totals 15 residues.

This clone was detected only once. J is TRBJ2-1 and V is TRBV7-2, with TRBD1 matching 8 bases. Germline trimming cut 4 bases from V and 2 bases from J; bases unmatched to any gene: 4. This CDR3 is 15 amino acids long. Germline assignment: CDR1 SGHTA and CDR2 FQGNSA. The DNA for the CDR3 is TGTGCCAGCAGCTCGGGACAGGAGACCTACAATGAGCAGTTCTTC. Amino acid sequence: CASSSGQETYNEQFF.

V and J are TRBV7-6 and TRBJ2-7; D is possibly TRBD1 (5 bases). CDR1 SGHVS and CDR2 FNYEAQ come from the germline V gene. The V and J ends lost 5 bases and 3 bases respectively, with 17 bases between them. This CDR3 has 15 residues. The CDR3: CASSHGDSQGYEQYF. CDR3 DNA: TGTGCCAGCAGCCATGGTGATAGTCAGGGCTACGAGCAGTACTTC.

This clone was detected only a few times. V usage is TRBV7-2 and J usage is TRBJ2-3; D not resolved. In germline, CDR1 is SGHTA, CDR2 FQGNSA. This CDR3 has 15 amino acids. V lost 1 base to trimming and J lost 4 bases, with 12 bases between them. The CDR3 spells CASSLVQGSADTQYF. The CDR3 coding sequence is TGTGCCAGCAGCTTAGTACAAGGCAGTGCAGATACGCAGTATTTT.

This clone appeared a single time. V gene TRBV6-1 combines with J gene TRBJ2-7; maybe TRBD2 (5 bases). The V gene lost 4 bases and the J gene lost 6 bases, with 10 bases spanning the gap. This CDR3 has 12 residues. Germline lookup yields CDR1 MNHNS and CDR2 SASEGT. The CDR3 DNA reads as TGTGCCAGCAGTGTTCGGGGAACCGAGCAGTACTTC. It encodes CASSVRGTEQYF.

CDR3 residues: CASSSYSGANVLTF. CDR3 in DNA: TGCGCCAGCAGCTCCTACTCTGGGGCCAACGTCCTGACTTTC. The rearrangement uses TRBV5-1 and TRBJ2-6; unclear D gene. V was pared by 3 bases and J by 0 bases, with 4 bases between. Germline CDR1 and CDR2: SGHRS and YFSETQ. CDR3 size: 14 residues. The entire variable domain, with the rest obtained from reference TRBV5-1 and TRBJ2-6, is as follows: KAGVTQTPRYLIKTRGQQVTLSCSPISGHRSVSWYQQTPGQGLQFLFEYFSETQRNKGNFPGRFSGRQFSNSRSEMNVSTLELGDSALYLCASSSYSGANVLTFGAGSRLTVL.

This clone came up a few times. This chain joins TRBV6-5 and TRBJ1-2; 7 positions agree with TRBD1. Germline V lookup: CDR1 MNHEY, CDR2 SVGAGI. Trimming took 2 bases from V and 6 from J; bases not matched to a gene: 9. The CDR3 consists of 15 residues. DNA for the CDR3: TGTGCCAGCAGTTACACGGGACAGACTCTTAATGGCTACACCTTC. Its translation is CASSYTGQTLNGYTF.